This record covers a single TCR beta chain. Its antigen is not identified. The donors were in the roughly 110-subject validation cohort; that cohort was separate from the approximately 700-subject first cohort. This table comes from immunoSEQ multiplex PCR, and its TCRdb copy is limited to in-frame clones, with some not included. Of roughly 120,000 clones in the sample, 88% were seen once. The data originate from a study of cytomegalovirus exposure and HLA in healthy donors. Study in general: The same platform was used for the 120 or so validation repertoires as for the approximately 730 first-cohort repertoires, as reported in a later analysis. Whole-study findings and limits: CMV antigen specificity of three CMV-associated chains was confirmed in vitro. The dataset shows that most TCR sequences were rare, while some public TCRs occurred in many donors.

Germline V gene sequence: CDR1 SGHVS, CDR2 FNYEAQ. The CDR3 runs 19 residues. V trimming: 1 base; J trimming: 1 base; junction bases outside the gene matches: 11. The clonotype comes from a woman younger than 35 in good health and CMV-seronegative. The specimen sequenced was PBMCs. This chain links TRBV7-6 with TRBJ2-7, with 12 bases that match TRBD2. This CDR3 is CASSLVSVIGLAGSYEQYF. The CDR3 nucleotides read TGTGCCAGCAGCTTAGTATCAGTTATCGGACTAGCGGGGTCCTACGAGCAGTACTTC.